The TCR beta chain under discussion was sequenced for a study of shared clonotypes between healthy human individuals. Overall study: Each donor's CD8 memory used one plate, CD8 naive two, each CD4 subset three.

Comment on this clone: No antigen is known for it.

Whole-study findings and limits: The low donor count limited represented genetic and exposure-history diversity.

The repertoire was sequenced with immunoSEQ multiplex PCR; TCRdb's copy has only in-frame clones and lacks some. Among hundreds of thousands of clones, approximately 73% were seen once, and the ten largest hold around 2%. The CDR3 length is 15 residues. CDR1 and CDR2 (germline): SGHAT, FQNNGV. The junction had 6 bases not matched to a gene; V was cut back by 5 bases and J by 4 bases. V and J are TRBV11-2 and TRBJ2-1; TRBD2 agrees at 9 bases. Sample: memory CD4+ T cells sorted from blood. Subset of the sample: CD45RA-negative fraction. The clonotype originates from a woman in her 30s in good health. This CDR3 is CASSGGTSRYNEQFF. The CDR3 region has the DNA TGTGCCAGCAGCGGCGGGACTAGCCGATACAATGAGCAGTTCTTC.